Listed here are 20 T cell receptor beta chains from one sample, sequenced in a study of cytomegalovirus exposure and HLA in healthy donors. Vbeta (60) and Jbeta (13) primers were used in the PCR. The assay was immunoSEQ multiplex PCR, and TCRdb's table has in-frame clones only and misses some. The sample includes over 80,000 clones, roughly 76% seen only once; the top ten take 3% to 4%. Sequencing input: PBMCs. The receptors stem from a middle-aged man in good health and CMV-seronegative.

This rearrangement joins TRBV29-1 to TRBJ2-2, with 7 bases aligning to TRBD1. Germline V CDR1 and CDR2: SQVTM, ANQGSEA. Losses at the gene ends were 4 bases for V and 0 bases for J; bases not matched to a gene: 11. The CDR3 loop spans 17 amino acids. CDR3 in DNA: TGCAGCGTTGGTTTATCTCCAGGGGGACCGAACACCGGGGAGCTGTTTTTT. Translation: CSVGLSPGGPNTGELFF.

This rearrangement joins TRBV6-5 to TRBJ2-7, with a possible D match to TRBD2 (5 bases). The V gene lost 4 bases and the J gene lost 0 bases, with 13 bases spanning the gap. Germline loops: CDR1 MNHEY, CDR2 SVGAGI. The CDR3 sequence is 15 residues long. The CDR3 is CASSWSTGFSYEQYF. CDR3 coding DNA: TGTGCCAGCAGTTGGTCTACGGGGTTCTCCTACGAGCAGTACTTC.

As for this clone: At one end, the junction sequence differs from germline, possibly due to a read error. This chain connects TRBV7-9 to TRBJ2-5, with 9 bases that match TRBD2. CDR1 is SEHNR, CDR2 FQNEAQ, per germline (reference sequence). This CDR3 has 17 amino acids. The CDR3 sequence is CASSLAVGGGAQETQYF. The DNA for the CDR3 is TGTGCCAGCAGCTTAGCGGTTGGCGGGGGGGCACAAGAAACCCAGTACTTC. Full variable domain (rest looked up from reference TRBV7-9 and TRBJ2-5): DTGVSQNPRHKITKRGQNVTFRCDPISEHNRLYWYRQTLGQGPEFLTYFQNEAQLEKSRLLSDRFSAERPKGSFSTLEIQRTEQGDSAMYLCASSLAVGGGAQETQYFGPGTRLLVL.

This clone was seen a single time. J is TRBJ1-6 and V is TRBV15, with TRBD1 matching over 8 bases. This CDR3 is 18 amino acids long. Trimming took 0 bases from V and 4 from J; bases not matched to a gene: 8. Germline V gene data show CDR1 as LNHNV and CDR2 as YYDKDF (reference sequence). The CDR3 here is CATSRDLPRGLYNSPLHF. In nucleotides, the CDR3 is TGTGCCACCAGCAGAGATCTTCCCAGGGGGCTTTATAATTCACCCCTCCACTTT.

The table lists this clone with a few counts. The chain carries TRBV2 and TRBJ1-4; 7 positions agree with TRBD1. The CDR3 extends over 13 amino acids. Germline-derived CDR1 and CDR2 are SNHLY and FYNNEI. V was pared by 8 bases and J by 8 bases, with 8 bases of the junction left unmatched. The CDR3 nucleotides read TGTGCCAGCTACCGGGACAGCCGCGAAAAACTGTTTTTT. It translates to CASYRDSREKLFF.

V usage is TRBV4-3 and J usage is TRBJ2-5, with a tentative D call TRBD2 (7 bases). Between the trimmed V and J ends, which lost 1 base and 1 base, there was a span of 10 bases. The CDR3 is 15 amino acids. Germline CDR1 LGHNA, CDR2 YSLEER. CDR3 nucleotide sequence: TGCGCCAGCAGCCAAGCGGGGGGCTTCCAAGAGACCCAGTACTTC. Protein product: CASSQAGGFQETQYF.

The chain joins TRBV19 to TRBJ2-5; D remains unclear. The ends were cut back, 2 bases at V and 2 bases at J, with 6 bases in the middle. This CDR3 contains 13 residues. The germline CDR1 and CDR2 sequences are LNHDA and SQIVND (reference sequence). CDR3 amino acids: CASSIREQETQYF. CDR3 sequence (DNA): TGTGCCAGTAGTATACGAGAACAAGAGACCCAGTACTTC.

This chain joins TRBV7-8 and TRBJ2-7, with 7 nucleotides matching TRBD2. CDR1 SGHVS and CDR2 FQNEAQ come from the germline V gene. The CDR3 sequence is 13 residues long. With 3 bases clipped from V and 5 bases from J, the junction kept 4 bases outside the gene matches. The CDR3 DNA sequence: TGTGCCAGCAGCTTCGGGGGGAGGAACGAGCAGTACTTC. Protein product: CASSFGGRNEQYF.

The chain carries TRBV19 and TRBJ2-1, with 13 bases lining up with TRBD2. Looked up from germline, CDR1 is LNHDA and CDR2 is SQIVND (reference sequence). The CDR3 contains 15 residues. J was trimmed by 9 bases and V by 4 bases; bases with no gene match: 6. Written as DNA, the CDR3 is TGTGCCAGTAGTACCGGACTAGCGGGGGCGGGTGAGCAGTTCTTC. Translated: CASSTGLAGAGEQFF.

The genes are TRBV27 and TRBJ1-2; D is uncertain. V lost 5 bases and J lost 6, with 16 bases in between. This CDR3 comprises 14 residues. Germline CDR1 reads MNHEY; CDR2 reads SMNVEV (reference sequence). Here the CDR3 reads CASSAREGRDGYTF. The CDR3 nucleotides read TGTGCCAGCAGTGCCCGGGAAGGTAGGGATGGCTACACCTTC.

The chain carries TRBV15 and TRBJ2-3; D remains unclear. From germline, CDR1 is LNHNV and CDR2 YYDKDF (reference sequence). V shed 7 bases and J shed 1 base, with 9 bases lying between them. This CDR3 has 13 amino acids. The CDR3 sequence: CATKASRTDTQYF. In nucleotides, the CDR3 is TGTGCCACCAAGGCTAGTCGCACAGATACGCAGTATTTT.

This clone was observed a handful of times. This chain joins TRBV4-1 and TRBJ1-1; D is possibly TRBD1 (5 bases). Per the germline V gene, CDR1 is MGHRA and CDR2 is YSYEKL. The CDR3 spans 13 residues. V was clipped by 7 bases and J by 4 bases, with 13 bases between them. As DNA, the CDR3 is TGCGCCAGCACGCGGGGGGGGATCACTGAAGCTTTCTTT. Protein product: CASTRGGITEAFF.

The table lists this clone with a count of one. The V call is TRBV29-1, the J call TRBJ2-5; 14 nucleotides agree with TRBD2. The CDR3 spans 16 residues. Trimming at V came to 6 bases and at J to 3 bases, leaving 9 bases not matched to a gene. Germline lookup yields CDR1 SQVTM and CDR2 ANQGSEA. CDR3 DNA sequence: TGCAGCGTACTCACCGGGACTAGCGGGGGAGAAGAGACCCAGTACTTC. It codes for CSVLTGTSGGEETQYF.

This chain joins TRBV6-5 and TRBJ2-3; 11 nucleotides agree with TRBD2. CDR1 MNHEY and CDR2 SVGAGI come from the germline V gene. The J segment lost 4 bases and the V segment lost 2 bases, leaving 2 bases of the junction unmatched. The CDR3 loop spans 15 amino acids. CDR3 nucleotides: TGTGCCAGCAGTTACGTTAGCGGGGGGGCAGATACGCAGTATTTT. It translates to CASSYVSGGADTQYF.

In its sample, this clone was seen a few times. The V call is TRBV4-1, the J call TRBJ1-4; D is unresolved. In germline, CDR1 is MGHRA, CDR2 YSYEKL. This CDR3 is 15 amino acids long. V was clipped by 2 bases and J by 5 bases, with 12 bases between them. The CDR3 DNA is TGCGCCAGCAGCCAATGGCAGAACCAAAATGAAAAACTGTTTTTT. Its translation is CASSQWQNQNEKLFF.

This chain joins TRBV10-2 and TRBJ1-5; a possible D gene is TRBD1 (6 bases). Germline assignment: CDR1 WSHSY and CDR2 SAAADI. CDR3 size: 16 residues. V lost 1 base to trimming and J lost 3 bases, with 13 bases between them. CDR3 coding DNA: TGCGCCAGCAGTGAGTTGCTCAGGGGCAACAATCAGCCCCAGCATTTT. This encodes CASSELLRGNNQPQHF.

This chain connects TRBV6-4 to TRBJ2-7; D unresolved. The CDR3 has 11 residues. Germline lookup yields CDR1 MRHNA and CDR2 SNTAGT. CDR3 residues: CVHPERGEQYF. The CDR3, as DNA: TGTGTCCACCCGGAGCGAGGCGAGCAGTACTTC.

The chain combines TRBV6-5 with TRBJ1-4; 7 nucleotides line up with TRBD1. This CDR3 is 14 amino acids long. J gave up 0 bases and V 5 bases, and 0 bases lay outside the gene matches. The germline gives CDR1 MNHEY, CDR2 SVGAGI. CDR3: CASSTGATNEKLFF. CDR3 DNA sequence: TGTGCCAGCAGTACAGGGGCAACTAATGAAAAACTGTTTTTT.

The chain employs TRBV11-2 and TRBJ2-7; TRBD2 matches at 7 bases. Germline trimming cut 5 bases from V and 3 bases from J; bases unmatched to any gene: 4. Germline V gene data show CDR1 as SGHAT and CDR2 as FQNNGV. This CDR3 comprises 13 residues. The CDR3 nucleotides read TGTGCCAGCAGCCGGGGAGGGGTCTACGAGCAGTACTTC. Protein product: CASSRGGVYEQYF.

The chain is built from TRBV4-1 and TRBJ2-7; TRBD2 aligns across 10 bases. V lost 2 bases, J lost 5 bases, and 6 bases stayed unmatched. The CDR3 has 15 amino acids. CDR1 MGHRA and CDR2 YSYEKL come from the germline V gene. The CDR3 reads CASSQLGLAWNEQYF. The CDR3 coding sequence is TGCGCCAGCAGCCAACTGGGACTAGCGTGGAACGAGCAGTACTTC.